This T cell receptor beta chain was obtained from a study of blood T cell repertoires in COVID-19. Study overall: Sites across the United States, Italy and Spain contributed samples from acute and convalescent COVID-19. PBMCs, B-cell-depleted T cells, or T cells were the source of the cDNA or gDNA that made up the material.

Per the authors' pipeline: Scientists estimated how many nucleated cells there were by amplifying reference gene primers. The method was immunoSEQ multiplex PCR; TCRdb's version includes in-frame clones alone and lacks a portion of them. V, J and clone size are taken as reported in that table, and D and trimming were inferred from the DNA itself. The sample includes about 210,000 clones, about 92% seen only once; the top ten take approximately 1.2%. CDR1 and CDR2 (germline): SNHLY, FYNNEI. The CDR3 sequence is 13 residues long. The V and J ends lost 6 bases and 3 bases respectively, with 9 bases between them.

This chain uses TRBV2 with TRBJ1-5; D is uncertain. The specimen was peripheral blood. This receptor was taken from a young man with acute or convalescent COVID-19. CDR3 nucleotides: TGTGCCAGCAGCGCCGACACCAATCAGCCCCAGCATTTT. The encoded protein is CASSADTNQPQHF.